This TCR beta chain was sequenced in a study of cytomegalovirus exposure and HLA in healthy donors. At collection, donors were nominally healthy, but unrecorded immune exposures were probable. Germline assignment: CDR1 ENHRY and CDR2 SYGVKD. CDR3 size: 13 residues. V was cut by 2 bases and J by 2 bases, with 6 bases left in between. This PCR relied on a set of 60 Vbeta primers and 13 Jbeta primers. The table came from immunoSEQ multiplex PCR; TCRdb's copy has only in-frame clones and leaves some out. The table lists 200,000 to 250,000 clones, 82% of them singletons. This clonotype was obtained from a woman aged 40 to 50 in good health and CMV-seropositive. The sequenced sample was PBMCs. The V gene is TRBV10-3, the J gene TRBJ1-1; D remains ambiguous. CDR3 residues: CAISERQNTEAFF. The CDR3 bases are TGTGCCATCAGTGAGAGACAAAACACTGAAGCTTTCTTT.